This is a list of T cell receptor beta chains from one sample in a study of cytomegalovirus exposure and HLA in healthy donors. Some clones are missing from TCRdb's copy, which holds only in-frame ones; the method was immunoSEQ multiplex PCR. Counted here are about 76,000 clones, around 94% occurring once; the ten biggest clones make up roughly 1.6%. The source material was PBMCs. The receptors come from a man aged 18 to 30 in good health and CMV-seropositive. Each CDR3 is given with its conserved first and last residue. D genes are given only for firm matches.

TGCGCCAGCAGCTTGACGGAGACTAGCGGGAGTTACGAGCAGTACTTC	CASSLTETSGSYEQYF	TRBV5-1	TRBJ2-7	TRBD2
TGTGCCACCAGCAGAGATTCCCCCCGGACTAGCGGGAGAGGAGAGCAGTTCTTC	CATSRDSPRTSGRGEQFF	TRBV15	TRBJ2-1	TRBD2
TGTGCCAGAAGCATACTAGCGGCCCAAGAGACCCAGTACTTC	CARSILAAQETQYF	TRBV5-3	TRBJ2-5	TRBD2
TGTGCCAGCAGGGATACGTGGGGGGCTGGGGCCAACGTCCTGACTTTC	CASRDTWGAGANVLTF	TRBV27	TRBJ2-6	.
TGTGCCAGCCCCCGGACAGGGACTAACTATGGCTACACCTTC	CASPRTGTNYGYTF	TRBV27	TRBJ1-2	TRBD1
TGTGCCAGCAGACCCACTAGCGACCCCTACAATGAGCAGTTCTTC	CASRPTSDPYNEQFF	TRBV28	TRBJ2-1	TRBD2
TGTGCCAGCAGCTTTAGGAACACTGAAGCTTTCTTT	CASSFRNTEAFF	TRBV6-1	TRBJ1-1	.
TGTGCTAGCAGCAAAACAGGGAACACCGGGGAGCTGTTTTTT	CASSKTGNTGELFF	TRBV7-7	TRBJ2-2	.
TGTGCCAGCAGCCCCTTCCCGGGAAATGAGCAGTTCTTC	CASSPFPGNEQFF	TRBV14	TRBJ2-1	.
TGTGCCAGCAGGATAGACACTAGCAATCAGCCCCAGCATTTT	CASRIDTSNQPQHF	TRBV6-1	TRBJ1-5	.
TGTGCCAGCAGTCCCATCGGGACAGGGAACACCGGGGAGCTGTTTTTT	CASSPIGTGNTGELFF	TRBV6-6	TRBJ2-2	TRBD1
TGTGCCAGCAGTCTCCCAGGCGCTCACGAGCAGTACTTC	CASSLPGAHEQYF	TRBV5-4	TRBJ2-7	.
TGTGCCAGCAGTGAGAGGAGGGGAAGTTTAGCAGATACGCAGTATTTT	CASSERRGSLADTQYF	TRBV6-1	TRBJ2-3	.
TGTGCCAGCAGCTCTAGCGGGAGCGGAGTCGGGGAGCTGTTTTTT	CASSSSGSGVGELFF	TRBV7-9	TRBJ2-2	TRBD2
TGTGCCAGCAGCTTAGAGATAGCGGGAGTGGGCGGGGAGCTGTTTTTT	CASSLEIAGVGGELFF	TRBV11-2	TRBJ2-2	TRBD2
TGTGCCAGCAGTGAAACTAGCACTGGGGCCAACGTCCTGACTTTC	CASSETSTGANVLTF	TRBV6-1	TRBJ2-6	.
TGTGCCAGCAGCTTAGTTAGGGGGGGGCAAGAGACCCAGTACTTC	CASSLVRGGQETQYF	TRBV7-9	TRBJ2-5	.
TGCGCCAGCAGCCTCAGTGCCGCTAATGAAAAACTGTTTTTT	CASSLSAANEKLFF	TRBV4-1	TRBJ1-4	.
TGTGCCAGCAGTTTACGACAGGGGAACTATGGCTACACCTTC	CASSLRQGNYGYTF	TRBV28	TRBJ1-2	TRBD1
TGTGCCAGCACTGGGACTTTCGGGAATGAGCAGTTCTTC	CASTGTFGNEQFF	TRBV6-1	TRBJ2-1	.
TGTGCCAGCAGTGAGTCTAGCGGGAGTCGAGAGACCCAGTACTTC	CASSESSGSRETQYF	TRBV2	TRBJ2-5	TRBD2
TGTGCCAGCAGCTTACGACCCCAGGGGGCGACCACCGGGGAGCTGTTTTTT	CASSLRPQGATTGELFF	TRBV7-3	TRBJ2-2	TRBD1
TGTGCCAGCAGTTACAGGGGGCCCCTCACAGATACGCAGTATTTT	CASSYRGPLTDTQYF	TRBV6-5	TRBJ2-3	TRBD1
TGCGCCAGCAGCTTGGGGGCCCTAGCGGGGCCTATGGATACGCAGTATTTT	CASSLGALAGPMDTQYF	TRBV5-1	TRBJ2-3	TRBD2
TGCGCCAGCAGCATGCGGACAGGCGAATCCTACGAGCAGTACTTC	CASSMRTGESYEQYF	TRBV5-1	TRBJ2-7	TRBD1
TGTGCCAGCAGTTTATGGCGGGGGTCCTACGAGCAGTACTTC	CASSLWRGSYEQYF	TRBV27	TRBJ2-7	TRBD2